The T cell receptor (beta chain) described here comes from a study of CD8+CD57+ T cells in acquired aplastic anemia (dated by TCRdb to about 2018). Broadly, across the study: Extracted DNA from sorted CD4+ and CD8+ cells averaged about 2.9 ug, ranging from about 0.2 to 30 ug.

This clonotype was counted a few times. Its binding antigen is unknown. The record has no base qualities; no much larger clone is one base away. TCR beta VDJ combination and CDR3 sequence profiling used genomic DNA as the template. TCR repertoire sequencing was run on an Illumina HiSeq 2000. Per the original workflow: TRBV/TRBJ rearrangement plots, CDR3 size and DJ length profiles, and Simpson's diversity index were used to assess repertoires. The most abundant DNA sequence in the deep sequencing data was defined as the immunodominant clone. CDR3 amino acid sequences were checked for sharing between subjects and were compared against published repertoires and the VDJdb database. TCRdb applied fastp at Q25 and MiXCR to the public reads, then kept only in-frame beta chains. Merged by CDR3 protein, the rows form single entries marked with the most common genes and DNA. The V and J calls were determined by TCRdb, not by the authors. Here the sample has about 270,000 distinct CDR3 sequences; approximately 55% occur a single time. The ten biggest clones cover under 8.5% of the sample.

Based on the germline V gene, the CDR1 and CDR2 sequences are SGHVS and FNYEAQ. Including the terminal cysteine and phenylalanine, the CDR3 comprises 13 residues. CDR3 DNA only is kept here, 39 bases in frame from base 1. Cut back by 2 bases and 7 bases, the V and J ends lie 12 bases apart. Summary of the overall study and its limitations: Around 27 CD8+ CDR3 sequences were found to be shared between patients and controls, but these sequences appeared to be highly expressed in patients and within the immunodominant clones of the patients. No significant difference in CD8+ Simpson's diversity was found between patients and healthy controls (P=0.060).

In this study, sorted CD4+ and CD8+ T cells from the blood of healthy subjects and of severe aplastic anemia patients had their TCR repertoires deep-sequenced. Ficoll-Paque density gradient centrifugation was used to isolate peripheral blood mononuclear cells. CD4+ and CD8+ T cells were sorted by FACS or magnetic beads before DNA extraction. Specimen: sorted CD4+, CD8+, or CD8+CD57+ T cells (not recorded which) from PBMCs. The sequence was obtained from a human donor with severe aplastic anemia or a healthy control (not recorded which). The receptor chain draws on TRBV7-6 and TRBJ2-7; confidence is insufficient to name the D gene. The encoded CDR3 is CASSLTVVKEQYF. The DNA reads TGTGCCAGCAGCTTAACAGTGGTAAAGGAGCAGTACTTC.